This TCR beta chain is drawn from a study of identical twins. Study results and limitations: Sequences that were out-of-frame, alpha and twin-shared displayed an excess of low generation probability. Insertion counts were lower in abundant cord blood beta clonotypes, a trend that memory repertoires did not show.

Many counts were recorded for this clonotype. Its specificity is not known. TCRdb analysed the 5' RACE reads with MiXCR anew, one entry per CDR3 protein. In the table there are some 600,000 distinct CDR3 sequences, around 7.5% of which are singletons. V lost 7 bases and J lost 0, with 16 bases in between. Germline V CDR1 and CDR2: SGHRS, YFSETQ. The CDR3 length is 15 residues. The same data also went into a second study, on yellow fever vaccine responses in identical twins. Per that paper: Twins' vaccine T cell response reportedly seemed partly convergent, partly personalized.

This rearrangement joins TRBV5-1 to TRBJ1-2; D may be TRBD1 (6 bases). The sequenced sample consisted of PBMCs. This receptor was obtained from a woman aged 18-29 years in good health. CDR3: CASSWTDPTNYGYTF. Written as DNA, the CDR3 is TGCGCCAGCTCTTGGACAGATCCTACTAACTATGGCTACACCTTC.